These 3 T cell receptor beta chains share one sample of origin, sequenced in a study of post-analysis software for immune sequencing data. Study results and caveats: Patients had higher frequencies than controls of about 5 TRBV segments, including TRBV5-6, TRBV5-1 and TRBV20-1.

Prepared libraries of TCR beta cDNA carried unique molecular identifiers. One entry per CDR3 protein results from TCRdb running MiXCR on the PCR reads. The table has hundreds of thousands of distinct CDR3 sequences, roughly 45% seen once. No antigen has been assigned to these receptors. Material for sequencing was blood. The receptors were gathered from a girl aged 10 to 17 with multiple sclerosis.

Only one count was recorded for this clonotype. This sequence joins TRBV4-1 and TRBJ1-4; weak D call: TRBD1 (6 bases). Germline CDR1 is MGHRA and CDR2 is YSYEKL. Trimming removed 7 bases at V and 8 bases at J, with 23 bases between. This CDR3 is 16 amino acids long. CDR3 sequence reads: CASTHPTGPGREKLFF. The CDR3 nucleotides read TGCGCCAGCACCCACCCAACAGGGCCGGGGCGCGAAAAACTGTTTTTT.

In its sample, this clonotype was seen a few times. The chain employs TRBV4-1 and TRBJ2-1; TRBD2 is a possible D gene (5 bases). Germline CDR1 is MGHRA and CDR2 is YSYEKL. This CDR3 is 15 amino acids long. V shed 5 bases and J shed 8 bases, with 19 bases lying between them. The CDR3 nucleotides are TGCGCCAGCAGCAAAAGCCTTCAGGCGCGGGATGAGCAGTTCTTC. Translating gives CASSKSLQARDEQFF.

This sequence joins TRBV12-3 or TRBV12-4 and TRBJ2-7, with D possibly TRBD1 on 5 matching bases. The CDR3 spans 15 residues. The germline V and J ends were trimmed by 0 bases and 0 bases, with 9 bases remaining between them. CDR3 loop: CASSLARGSSYEQYF. The CDR3 region has the DNA TGTGCCAGCAGTTTAGCAAGGGGTAGCTCCTACGAGCAGTACTTC.